Here is one T cell receptor (beta chain) with its context. Its antigen has not been determined. The record has no base qualities; no much larger clone is one base away. To demonstrate the VDJtools post-analysis software, TCR beta repertoires were profiled from the peripheral blood of roughly 12 young patients with multiple sclerosis. The patients with multiple sclerosis were children and adolescents between about 6 and 15 years of age. These data come from a study of post-analysis software for immune sequencing data (dated by TCRdb to 2015 to 2017). For context, the study as a whole: Recorded disease courses included relapsing-remitting, secondary progressive and progressive-relapsing multiple sclerosis, with some patients lacking subtype annotation. A subset of samples was prepared in parallel using single-end sample barcoding, then pooled and co-amplified after Illumina adapter ligation. The patient repertoires were set against eleven to twelve previously published healthy control repertoires from donors whose ages ranged from roughly 6 to 27 years. Study-level results and caveats: Normalized Chao1 diversity was significantly lower in multiple sclerosis patients than controls, suggesting substantial peripheral T-cell clonal expansion. The control group was slightly older than the multiple sclerosis patient group. Strong co-clustering of samples prepared in the same batch was shown by direct clustering with F measure, prompting a batch-effect correction.

The library came from PCR. TCRdb records Illumina HiSeq 2500 as the sequencer. To reduce PCR and sequencing biases, unique molecular identifiers were built into the TCR beta cDNA libraries. Some 500,000 cDNA molecules were obtained for every 1 to 10 million input T cells, so each molecule roughly corresponded to one T cell. The same protocol used for the earlier healthy control dataset was applied to prepare and sequence the patient libraries. Within a given batch, samples were prepared together, multiplexed and sequenced on the same HiSeq lane. The authors' pipeline ran thus. MIGEC handled the raw barcoded reads, throwing out single-read molecular identifier groups before consensus assembly and CDR3 extraction. VDJtools was used for post-analysis of the clonotype tables, with diversity normalized by down-sampling every dataset to the smallest sample size. In repertoire overlap clustering, CDR3 amino acid sequences, but not nucleotide sequences, were matched to correct batch-related cross-sample contamination. The public reads were run again by TCRdb, first through fastp at Q25 and then through MiXCR, and only productive beta chains were kept. Here each entry gathers all rows of one CDR3 protein and keeps the most common genes and DNA. The V and J calls shown here were made by TCRdb, not taken from the authors' results. This sample is represented by roughly 620,000 distinct CDR3 sequences; 44% of them were singletons. The ten largest make up 1.7% of the sample.

The receptor comes from a girl aged 5 to 17 with multiple sclerosis. Sequences were obtained from blood.

The CDR3 protein is CASSPRSGGTDTQYF. In nucleotide form, the sequence is TGTGCCAGCAGCCCCCGAAGCGGGGGCACAGATACGCAGTATTTT. This receptor chain uses TRBV7-2 and TRBJ2-3; TRBD2 lines up with 7 middle nucleotides. Reading the germline V gene gives CDR1 SGHTA and CDR2 FQGNSA. The V end gives up 5 bases and the J end 1 base, leaving 6 bases in the junction not matched to a gene. From the cysteine up to the phenylalanine, the CDR3 has a length of 15 residues. Left in the record is the CDR3 DNA by itself, 45 bases read in frame from the first base.